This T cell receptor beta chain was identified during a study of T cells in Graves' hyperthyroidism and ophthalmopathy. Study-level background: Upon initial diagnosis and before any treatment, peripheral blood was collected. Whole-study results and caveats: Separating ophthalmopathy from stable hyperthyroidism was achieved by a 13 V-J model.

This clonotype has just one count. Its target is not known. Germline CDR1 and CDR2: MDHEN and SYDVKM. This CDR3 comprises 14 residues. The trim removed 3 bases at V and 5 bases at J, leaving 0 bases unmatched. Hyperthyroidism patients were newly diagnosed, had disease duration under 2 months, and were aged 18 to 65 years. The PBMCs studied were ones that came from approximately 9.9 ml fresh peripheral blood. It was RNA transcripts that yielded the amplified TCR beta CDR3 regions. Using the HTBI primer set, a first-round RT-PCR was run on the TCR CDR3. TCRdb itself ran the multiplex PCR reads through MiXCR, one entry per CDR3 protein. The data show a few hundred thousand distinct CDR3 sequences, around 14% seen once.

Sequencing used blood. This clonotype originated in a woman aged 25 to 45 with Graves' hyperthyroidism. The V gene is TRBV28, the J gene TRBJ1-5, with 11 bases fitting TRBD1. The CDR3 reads CASSLDRGHQPQHF. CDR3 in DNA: TGTGCCAGCAGTTTGGACAGGGGGCATCAGCCCCAGCATTTT.